This TCR beta chain was captured by sequencing in a study of blood T cell repertoires in COVID-19. Those enrolled, adults aged roughly 18 to 89 years, came from roughly 23 US areas. Allocation to cohorts depended on clinical history reported by the participants. As handled by the study authors: The authors estimated nucleated cell counts from reference gene primer amplification. Sequencing used immunoSEQ multiplex PCR; TCRdb keeps in-frame clones, though not all of them. That table supplies the V and J calls and clone size; D and trimming were determined from the DNA. The sample records about 200,000 clones, roughly 88% being singletons. With V trimmed by 5 bases and J by 4 bases, 11 bases remained unmatched. CDR1 SGHRS and CDR2 YFSETQ come from the germline V gene. The CDR3 has 16 residues.

This TCR was recovered from a man aged 40-49 years with acute COVID-19. This sequence joins TRBV5-1 and TRBJ2-1; TRBD2 agrees at 8 bases. The sample taken for sequencing was PBMCs or T cells enriched from blood (not recorded which). CDR3 DNA: TGCGCCAGCAGTGAAAGGGTCACTAGCGGTTACAATGAGCAGTTCTTC. It specifies CASSERVTSGYNEQFF.